This entry concerns a single T cell receptor beta chain. A read error is possible here, since a much larger clone lies one base away. As to time point: persistent/refractory GD, antithyroid drugs over 5 years with positive TRAb. PBMCs were the source of the RNA used for TCR sequencing. Building the TCR beta libraries relied on iRepertoire HTBI primers, and CDR3 regions underwent Arm-PCR. MiXCR, run by TCRdb on the multiplex PCR reads, gives a single entry per CDR3 protein. The sample contains approximately 500,000 distinct CDR3 sequences, about 22% of which appear only once. These data belong to a study of regulatory T cells in long-lasting Graves disease. There are 13 residues in the CDR3. Germline V gene sequence: CDR1 MNHNS, CDR2 SASEGT.

The receptor comes from a female donor with Graves disease. The source material was peripheral blood mononuclear cells (PBMCs), sampled when the disease was refractory, from a patient treated with antithyroid drugs. The chain couples TRBV6-1 to TRBJ2-5; tentative D call: TRBD1 (7 bases). The CDR3 nucleotides are TGTGCCAGCAGCCGCGGGACAGTAGAGACCCAGCACTTC. This gives the protein CASSRGTVETQHF.